The clone carrying this T cell receptor (beta chain) was seen just once. The repertoire was sequenced with immunoSEQ multiplex PCR; TCRdb's copy has only in-frame clones and lacks some. The repertoire holds some 63,000 clones, with approximately 90% as singletons. These data come from a study of technical replicates of blood from a handful of donors. Sequencing input: PBMCs. This clonotype was obtained from a human donor in good health. Some clones in this sample may be carry-over from other donors' samples.

The CDR3: CASSDPGQGLNEQYF. DNA of the CDR3: TGCGCCAGCAGCGATCCGGGACAGGGTCTGAACGAGCAGTACTTC. The rearrangement uses TRBV5-1 and TRBJ2-7; 9 bases match TRBD1. J lost 5 bases, V lost 4 bases, and 10 bases had no gene match. CDR1 is SGHRS and CDR2 is YFSETQ in the germline V gene. The CDR3 contains 15 residues.